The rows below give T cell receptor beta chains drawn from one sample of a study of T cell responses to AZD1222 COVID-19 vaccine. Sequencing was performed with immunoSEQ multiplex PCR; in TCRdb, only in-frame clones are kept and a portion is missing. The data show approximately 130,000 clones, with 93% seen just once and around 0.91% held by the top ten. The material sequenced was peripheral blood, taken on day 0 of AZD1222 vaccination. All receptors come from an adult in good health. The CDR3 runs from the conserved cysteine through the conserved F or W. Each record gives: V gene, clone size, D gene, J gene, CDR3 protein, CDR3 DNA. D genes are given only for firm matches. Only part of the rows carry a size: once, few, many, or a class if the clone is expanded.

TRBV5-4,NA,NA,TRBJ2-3,CASSLEGATQYF,TGTGCCAGCAGCTTGGAGGGCGCGACGCAGTATTTT
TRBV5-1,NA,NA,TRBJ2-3,CASSFSGGTDTQYF,TGCGCCAGCAGCTTTTCAGGGGGCACAGATACGCAGTATTTT
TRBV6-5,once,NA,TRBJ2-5,CASSYSETQYF,TGTGCCAGCAGTTACTCGGAGACCCAGTACTTC
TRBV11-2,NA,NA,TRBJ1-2,CASSLVPSSLDGYTF,TGTGCCAGCAGCTTAGTGCCCTCCAGCCTCGATGGCTACACCTTC
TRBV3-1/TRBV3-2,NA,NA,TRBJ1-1,CASSQGTQKPYQAFF,TGTGCCAGCAGCCAGGGAACCCAAAAGCCTTACCAAGCTTTCTTT
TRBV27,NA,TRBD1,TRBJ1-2,CASSLLRDITGGDGYTF,TGTGCCAGCAGTTTATTAAGGGATATTACAGGGGGCGATGGCTACACCTTC
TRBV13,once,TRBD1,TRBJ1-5,CASSQDRSNQPQHF,TGTGCCAGCAGCCAGGACAGGAGCAATCAGCCCCAGCATTTT
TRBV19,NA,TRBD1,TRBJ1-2,CASSKGQGGYGYTF,TGTGCCAGTTCTAAAGGACAGGGTGGCTATGGCTACACCTTC
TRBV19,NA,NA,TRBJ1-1,CASSPQFPEAFF,TGTGCCAGTAGTCCGCAGTTTCCTGAAGCTTTCTTT
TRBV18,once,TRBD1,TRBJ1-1,CASSPGTVANTEAFF,TGTGCCAGCTCACCCGGGACAGTGGCGAACACTGAAGCTTTCTTT
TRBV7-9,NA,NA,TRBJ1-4,CASSLAGGEKLFF,TGTGCCAGCAGCTTAGCCGGGGGTGAAAAACTGTTTTTT
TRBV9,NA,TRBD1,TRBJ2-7,CASSIGQGSYEQYF,TGTGCCAGCAGCATCGGACAGGGCTCCTACGAGCAGTACTTC
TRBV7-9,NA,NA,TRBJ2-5,CASSLTPPGYQETQYF,TGTGCCAGCAGCTTAACCCCCCCAGGGTACCAAGAGACCCAGTACTTC
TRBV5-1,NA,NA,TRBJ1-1,CASSLFPGVNTEAFF,TGCGCCAGCAGCTTGTTTCCGGGGGTGAACACTGAAGCTTTCTTT
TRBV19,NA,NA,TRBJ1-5,CASSIGLDRLGQPQHF,TGTGCCAGTAGTATTGGGCTCGACAGGCTGGGTCAGCCCCAGCATTTT
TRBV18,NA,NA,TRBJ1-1,CASSPRGGNTEAFF,TGTGCCAGCTCACCACGGGGGGGCAACACTGAAGCTTTCTTT
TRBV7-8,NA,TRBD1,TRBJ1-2,CASSLGTQGFSTF,TGTGCCAGCAGCTTAGGGACACAGGGGTTCAGCACCTTC
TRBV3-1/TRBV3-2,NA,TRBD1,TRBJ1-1,CASSQGGQGTEAFF,TGTGCCAGCAGCCAAGGGGGACAGGGAACTGAAGCTTTCTTT
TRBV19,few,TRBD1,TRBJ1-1,CASRPGTGVTEAFF,TGTGCCAGTAGGCCCGGGACAGGGGTCACTGAAGCTTTCTTT
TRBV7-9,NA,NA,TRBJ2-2,CASSSVGGGELFF,TGTGCCAGCAGCTCGGTTGGGGGCGGGGAGCTGTTTTTT
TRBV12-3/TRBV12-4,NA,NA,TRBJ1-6,CASSFLGVQSLHF,TGTGCCAGCAGTTTTTTAGGGGTTCAGTCCCTCCACTTT
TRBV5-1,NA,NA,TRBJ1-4,CASSVGRINEKLFF,TGCGCCAGCAGCGTCGGACGGATAAATGAAAAACTGTTTTTT
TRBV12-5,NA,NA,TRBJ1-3,CASGLRDIAGNTIYF,TGTGCTAGTGGTCTCCGGGACATTGCTGGAAACACCATATATTTT
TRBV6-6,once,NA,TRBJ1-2,CASSYSYSDYGYTF,TGTGCCAGCAGTTACTCTTACAGCGACTATGGCTACACCTTC
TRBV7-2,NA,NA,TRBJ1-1,CASSPTGDTEAFF,TGTGCCAGCAGCCCTACAGGAGATACTGAAGCTTTCTTT
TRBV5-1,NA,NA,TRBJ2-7,CASTEGMGYEQYF,TGCGCCAGCACGGAAGGGATGGGGTACGAGCAGTACTTC
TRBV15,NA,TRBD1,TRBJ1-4,CATSRGRGPPEKLFF,TGTGCCACCAGCAGAGGAAGGGGGCCCCCTGAAAAACTGTTTTTT
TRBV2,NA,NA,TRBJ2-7,CASSAPQTPYEQYF,TGTGCCAGCAGTGCCCCACAGACACCCTACGAGCAGTACTTC
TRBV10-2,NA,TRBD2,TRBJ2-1,CASTGRGGRISYNEQFF,TGCGCCAGCACAGGGCGGGGGGGCCGAATCTCCTACAATGAGCAGTTCTTC
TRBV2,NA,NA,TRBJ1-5,CASSEFGSTDQPQHF,TGTGCCAGCAGTGAATTTGGGTCAACAGATCAGCCCCAGCATTTT
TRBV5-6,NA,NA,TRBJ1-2,CASSLAGGTGPYGYTF,TGTGCCAGCAGCTTGGCCGGGGGGACGGGCCCTTATGGCTACACCTTC
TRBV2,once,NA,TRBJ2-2,CASSDKGSLFF,TGTGCCAGCAGTGATAAAGGCTCACTGTTTTTT
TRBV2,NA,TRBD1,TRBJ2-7,CASSPPGQGVVEQYF,TGTGCCAGCAGTCCGCCGGGACAGGGTGTCGTCGAGCAGTACTTC
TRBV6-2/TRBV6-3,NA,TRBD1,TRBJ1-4,CASSYSTGDFEKLFF,TGTGCCAGCAGTTACTCGACAGGGGATTTCGAAAAACTGTTTTTT
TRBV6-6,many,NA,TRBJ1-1,CASSYQAWTEAFF,TGTGCCAGCAGTTACCAGGCATGGACTGAAGCTTTCTTT
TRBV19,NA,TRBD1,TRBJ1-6,CASSATGTGVDNSPLHF,TGTGCCAGTAGCGCGACCGGGACAGGGGTAGATAATTCACCCCTCCACTTT
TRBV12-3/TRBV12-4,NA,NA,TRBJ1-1,CASSDLGTGRAFF,TGTGCCAGCAGTGACCTGGGCACGGGTAGAGCTTTCTTT
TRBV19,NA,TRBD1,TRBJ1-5,CASRPGSGTGYNQPQHF,TGTGCCAGTAGACCCGGTTCCGGGACAGGTTACAATCAGCCCCAGCATTTT
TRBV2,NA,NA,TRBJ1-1,CASRRISRNTEAFF,TGTGCCAGCAGACGGATCTCCAGGAACACTGAAGCTTTCTTT
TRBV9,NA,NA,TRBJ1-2,CASSVGLTAPYGYTF,TGTGCCAGCAGCGTAGGGTTGACGGCCCCCTATGGCTACACCTTC
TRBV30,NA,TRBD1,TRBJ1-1,CAWSVGDREATEAFF,TGTGCCTGGAGCGTCGGGGACAGGGAGGCCACTGAAGCTTTCTTT
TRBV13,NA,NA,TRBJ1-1,CASSLGDTEAFF,TGTGCCAGCAGCTTAGGAGACACTGAAGCTTTCTTT
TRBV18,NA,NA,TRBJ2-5,CASSPRDQETQYF,TGTGCCAGCTCACCTCGGGATCAAGAGACCCAGTACTTC
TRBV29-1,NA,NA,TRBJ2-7,CSALSGVGEQYF,TGCAGCGCCCTGTCAGGGGTCGGGGAGCAGTACTTC
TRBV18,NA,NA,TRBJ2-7,CASSPGTYEQYF,TGTGCCAGCTCACCAGGTACCTACGAGCAGTACTTC
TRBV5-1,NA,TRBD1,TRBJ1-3,CASSPTGAGNTIYF,TGCGCCAGCAGCCCGACAGGGGCCGGAAACACCATATATTTT
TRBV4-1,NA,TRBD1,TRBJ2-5,CASRPRGRGETQYF,TGCGCCAGCCGACCCAGGGGGCGCGGAGAGACCCAGTACTTC
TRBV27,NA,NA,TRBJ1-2,CASSPSRGRRGYTF,TGTGCCAGCAGTCCCTCAAGGGGGAGGCGCGGCTACACCTTC
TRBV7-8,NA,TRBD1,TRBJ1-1,CASSLAVEGGVPEAFF,TGTGCCAGCAGCTTAGCGGTGGAAGGGGGCGTCCCTGAAGCTTTCTTT
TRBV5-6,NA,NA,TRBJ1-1,CASSLGGRPAEAFF,TGTGCCAGCAGCTTGGGCGGGAGACCGGCTGAAGCTTTCTTT
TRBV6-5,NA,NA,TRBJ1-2,CASSSGQSRGYTF,TGTGCCAGCAGTTCAGGACAGTCTCGAGGCTACACCTTC
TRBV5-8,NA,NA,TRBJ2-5,CASSLVDYRQETQYF,TGTGCCAGCAGCTTGGTGGACTACCGCCAAGAGACCCAGTACTTC
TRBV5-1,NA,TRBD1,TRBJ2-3,CASSSRDSFTDTQYF,TGCGCCAGCAGCAGCCGGGACAGCTTCACAGATACGCAGTATTTT